This is a list of T cell receptor beta chains from one sample in a study of T-cell reconstitution after alpha-beta-depleted transplantation in children. TCRdb re-called the PCR reads through MiXCR, storing one row per CDR3 protein. In the table there are 150,000 to 250,000 distinct CDR3 sequences, 13% to 15% of which are singletons. The sample consisted of PBMCs from the stem cell graft donor, taken from the stem cell graft. These receptors all come from a human donor who donated a stem cell graft to a child with acute lymphoblastic leukemia. The CDR3 runs from the conserved cysteine through the conserved F or W. D genes are given only for firm matches. Rows may omit the clone size; those that give it use once, few, many or a size class.

j_gene | d_gene | abundance | v_gene | CDR3aa | CDR3nt
TRBJ1-5 | - | few | TRBV23-1 | CASSQFMNQPQHF | TGCGCCAGCAGTCAATTTATGAATCAGCCCCAGCATTTT
TRBJ2-7 | - | - | TRBV20-1 | CSARIIGKNEDEQYF | TGCAGTGCTAGAATAATCGGGAAGAATGAGGACGAGCAGTACTTC
TRBJ2-5 | TRBD2 | many | TRBV20-1 | CSARKELAGDIETQYF | TGCAGTGCTAGAAAGGAACTAGCGGGAGATATAGAGACCCAGTACTTC
TRBJ2-7 | - | few | TRBV19 | CASSIPPSVSYEQYF | TGTGCCAGTAGTATTCCTCCTAGCGTTTCCTACGAGCAGTACTTC
TRBJ2-5 | - | - | TRBV7-2 | CASSSRRSETQYF | TGTGCCAGCAGCTCCCGTCGGTCGGAGACCCAGTACTTC
TRBJ2-1 | TRBD2 | many | TRBV5-1 | CASSQDSGRYNEQFF | TGCGCCAGCAGCCAAGATAGCGGGAGGTACAATGAGCAGTTCTTC
TRBJ2-7 | TRBD1 | few | TRBV5-1 | CASSAQGQDHEQYF | TGCGCCAGCAGCGCGCAGGGACAGGACCACGAGCAGTACTTC
TRBJ2-1 | - | - | TRBV10-1 | CASSGARGRLSYNEQFF | TGCGCCAGCAGTGGGGCTCGGGGGCGCCTATCCTACAATGAGCAGTTCTTC
TRBJ2-7 | - | many | TRBV28 | CASSTDWDPSLFDEQYF | TGTGCCAGCAGCACCGACTGGGACCCCTCCCTTTTCGACGAGCAGTACTTC
TRBJ2-3 | - | many | TRBV5-1 | CASSLRTAADTQYF | TGCGCCAGCAGCTTGCGGACAGCAGCAGATACGCAGTATTTT
TRBJ2-7 | - | many | TRBV10-3 | CAISPGKFPSYEQYF | TGTGCCATCAGTCCAGGGAAGTTTCCCTCCTACGAGCAGTACTTC
TRBJ1-4 | TRBD1 | many | TRBV5-1 | CASSPGQGYEKLFF | TGCGCCAGCAGCCCTGGACAGGGGTATGAAAAACTGTTTTTT
TRBJ1-3 | - | many | TRBV5-1 | CASSLEVGRSGNTIYF | TGCGCCAGCAGCTTGGAAGTGGGGCGCTCTGGAAACACCATATATTTT
TRBJ2-5 | TRBD2 | many | TRBV7-2 | CASSPTLLSGRKETQYF | TGTGCCAGCAGCCCTACCCTCCTTAGCGGGAGAAAAGAGACCCAGTACTTC
TRBJ1-5 | - | - | TRBV20-1 | CSALGGRSGRYSNQPQHF | TGCAGTGCTCTAGGAGGCCGCTCGGGACGGTATAGCAATCAGCCCCAGCATTTT
TRBJ2-6 | - | few | TRBV6-1 | CASSTPGRSGANVLTF | TGTGCCAGCAGCACCCCGGGACGGTCTGGGGCCAACGTCCTGACTTTC